The clone carrying this TCR beta chain appeared once. Antigen unknown. This specimen belongs to a study of OX40 agonist ivuxolimab in advanced cancers. V lost 5 bases to trimming and J lost 4 bases; unmatched junction nucleotides: 6. CDR1 and CDR2 from the germline V gene are LNHDA and SQIVND (reference sequence). This CDR3 contains 15 residues. The study sampled blood at baseline, cycle 4 day 1, and cycle 7 day 1. The data were produced by immunoSEQ multiplex PCR, yet TCRdb's version contains in-frame clones alone and is incomplete. This table has 13,000 or so clones, more than 70% appearing once. Study-level results: On average, CD8+ T cells showed a greater number of expanded clones than CD4+.

Source: CD4+ or CD8+ T cells sorted from blood, taken in a trial of the OX40 agonist ivuxolimab. The V call is TRBV19, the J call TRBJ2-5; 11 nucleotides agree with TRBD2. The receptor was isolated from an adult with an advanced solid tumor such as melanoma, head and neck, liver or kidney cancer. This CDR3 reads CASSATSGRRETQYF. In DNA form, the CDR3 reads TGTGCCAGTAGTGCAACTAGCGGGAGACGAGAGACCCAGTACTTC.